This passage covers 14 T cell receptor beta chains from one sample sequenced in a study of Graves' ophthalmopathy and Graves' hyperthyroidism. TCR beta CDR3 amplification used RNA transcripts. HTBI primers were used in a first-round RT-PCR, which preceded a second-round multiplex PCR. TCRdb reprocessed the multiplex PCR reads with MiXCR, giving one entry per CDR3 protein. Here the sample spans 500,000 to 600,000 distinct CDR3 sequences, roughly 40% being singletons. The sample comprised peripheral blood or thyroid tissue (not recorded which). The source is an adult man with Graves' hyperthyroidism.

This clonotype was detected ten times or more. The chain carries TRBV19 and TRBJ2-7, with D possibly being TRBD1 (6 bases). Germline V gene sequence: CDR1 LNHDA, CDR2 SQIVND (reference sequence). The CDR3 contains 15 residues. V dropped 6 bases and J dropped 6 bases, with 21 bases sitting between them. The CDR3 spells CASSETQGGVSEQYF. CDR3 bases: TGTGCCAGTAGCGAGACACAGGGTGGTGTCTCCGAGCAGTACTTC.

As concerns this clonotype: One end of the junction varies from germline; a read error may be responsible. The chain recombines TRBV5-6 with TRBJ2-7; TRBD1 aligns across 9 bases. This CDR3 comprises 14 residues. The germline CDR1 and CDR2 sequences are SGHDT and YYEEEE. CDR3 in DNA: TGTGCCAGCAGTTTCGGGACAGGGTTCTACGAGCAGCACTTC. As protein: CASSFGTGFYEQHF.

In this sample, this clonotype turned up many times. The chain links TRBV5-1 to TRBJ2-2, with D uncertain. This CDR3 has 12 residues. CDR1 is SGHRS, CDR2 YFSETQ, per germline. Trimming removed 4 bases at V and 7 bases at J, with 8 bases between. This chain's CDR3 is CASSTPGGELFF. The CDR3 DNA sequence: TGCGCCAGCAGCACCCCGGGCGGGGAGCTGTTTTTT.

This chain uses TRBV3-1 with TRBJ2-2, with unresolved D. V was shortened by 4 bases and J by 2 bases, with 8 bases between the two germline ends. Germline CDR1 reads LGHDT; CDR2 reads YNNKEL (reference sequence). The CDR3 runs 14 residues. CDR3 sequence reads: CASSLGYNTGELFF. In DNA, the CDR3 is TGTGCCAGCAGCCTCGGATATAACACCGGGGAGCTGTTTTTT.

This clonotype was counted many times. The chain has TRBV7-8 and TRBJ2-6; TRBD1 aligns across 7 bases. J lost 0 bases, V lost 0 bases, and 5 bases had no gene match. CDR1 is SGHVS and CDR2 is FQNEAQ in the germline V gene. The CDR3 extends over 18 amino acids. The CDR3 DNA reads TGTGCCAGCAGCTTAGCTTCCGGGACAGCCTCTGGGGCCAACGTCCTGACTTTC. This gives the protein CASSLASGTASGANVLTF. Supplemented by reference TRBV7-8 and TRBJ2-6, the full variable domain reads GAGVSQSPRYKVAKRGQDVALRCDPISGHVSLFWYQQALGQGPEFLTYFQNEAQLDKSGLPSDRFFAERPEGSVSTLKIQRTQQEDSAVYLCASSLASGTASGANVLTFGAGSRLTVL.

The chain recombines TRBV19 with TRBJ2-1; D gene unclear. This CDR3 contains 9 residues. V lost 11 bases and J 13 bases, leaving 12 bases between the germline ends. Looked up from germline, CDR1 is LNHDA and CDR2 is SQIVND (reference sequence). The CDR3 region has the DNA TGTGCCGTAGGAACCGATCAGTTCTTC. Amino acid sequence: CAVGTDQFF. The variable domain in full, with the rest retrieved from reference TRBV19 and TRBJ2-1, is DGGITQSPKYLFRKEGQNVTLSCEQNLNHDAMYWYRQDPGQGLRLIYYSQIVNDFQKGDIAEGYSVSREKKESFPLTVTSAQKNPTAFYLCAVGTDQFFGPGTRLTVL.

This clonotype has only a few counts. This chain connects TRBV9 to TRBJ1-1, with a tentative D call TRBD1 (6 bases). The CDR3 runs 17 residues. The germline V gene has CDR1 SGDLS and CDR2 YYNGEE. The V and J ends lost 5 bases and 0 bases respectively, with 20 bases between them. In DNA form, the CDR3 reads TGTGCCAGCAGTTACTCGAGTCAGGGGCTCATGAACACTGAAGCTTTCTTT. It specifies CASSYSSQGLMNTEAFF.

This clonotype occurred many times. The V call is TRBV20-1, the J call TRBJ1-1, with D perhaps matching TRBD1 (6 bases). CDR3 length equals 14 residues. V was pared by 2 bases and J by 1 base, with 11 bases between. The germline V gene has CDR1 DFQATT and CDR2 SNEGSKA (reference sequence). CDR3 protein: CSARPGGGNTEAFF. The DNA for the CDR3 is TGCAGTGCTAGACCGGGGGGCGGGAACACTGAAGCTTTCTTT.

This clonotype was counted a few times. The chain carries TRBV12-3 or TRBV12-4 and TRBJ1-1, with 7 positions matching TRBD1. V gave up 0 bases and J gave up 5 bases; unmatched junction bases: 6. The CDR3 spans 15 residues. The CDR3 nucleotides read TGTGCCAGCAGTTTAGCTACAGGGGTTCGAACTGAAGCTTTCTTT. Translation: CASSLATGVRTEAFF.

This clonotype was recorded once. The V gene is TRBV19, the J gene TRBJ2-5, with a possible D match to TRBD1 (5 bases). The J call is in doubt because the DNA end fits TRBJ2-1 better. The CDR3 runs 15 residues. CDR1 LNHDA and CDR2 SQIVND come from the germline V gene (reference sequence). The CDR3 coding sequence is TGTGCCAGTAGGGTAGACAGATCGCTTCACAATGAGCAGTTCTTC. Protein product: CASRVDRSLHNEQFF.

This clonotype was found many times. The CDR3 nucleotides read TGCAGTGCTAGAGATCAAGAGACCCAGTACTTC. It translates to CSARDQETQYF. V gene TRBV20-1 combines with J gene TRBJ2-5; D not resolved. The CDR3 consists of 11 residues. Germline-derived CDR1 and CDR2 are DFQATT and SNEGSKA (reference sequence). V dropped 0 bases and J dropped 2 bases, with 1 base sitting between them.

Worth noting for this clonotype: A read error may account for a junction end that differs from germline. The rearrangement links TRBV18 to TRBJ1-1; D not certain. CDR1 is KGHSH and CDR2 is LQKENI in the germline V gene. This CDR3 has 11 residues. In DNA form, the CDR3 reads TGTGCCAGCCCACCCCTTCCAAAAGCTTTCTTT. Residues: CASPPLPKAFF.

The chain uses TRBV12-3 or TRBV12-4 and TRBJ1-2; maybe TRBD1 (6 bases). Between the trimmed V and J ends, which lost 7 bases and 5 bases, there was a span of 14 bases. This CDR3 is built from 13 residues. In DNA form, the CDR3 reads TGTGCCAGCAAGCCGGGACACCCATATGGCTACACCTTC. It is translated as CASKPGHPYGYTF.

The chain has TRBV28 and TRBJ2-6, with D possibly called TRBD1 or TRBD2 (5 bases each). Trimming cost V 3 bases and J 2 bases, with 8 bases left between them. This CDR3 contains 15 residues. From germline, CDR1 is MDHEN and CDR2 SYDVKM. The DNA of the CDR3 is TGTGCCAGCAGTTTTTCGGGACCTGGGGCCAACGTCCTGACTTTC. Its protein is CASSFSGPGANVLTF.